This TCR beta chain was profiled in a study of blood T cell repertoires in COVID-19 (dated by TCRdb to 2018 to 2020). Regarding the complete study: The collaborator samples originated in the United States, Italy and Spain and spanned the acute and convalescent phases of COVID-19. The prospective study material was composed of cDNA or gDNA derived from T cells, B-cell-depleted T cells, or PBMCs. The dataset comprised deeply sampled blood TCRbeta repertoires from subjects exposed to, actively infected with, or recovered from COVID-19. The repertoires were made available in a free public database intended to serve as a resource for research on the immune response to SARS-CoV-2. The samples were drawn from the first 160 participants of the ongoing ImmuneRACE study and from 950 to 1,500 subjects provided by 6 global collaborators. A de-identified subject ID, COVID-19 status, age in years and sex were almost always included in the sample metadata. Where available, HLA class I and class II types were taken from metadata supplied by the sample provider and were not determined by assay-based typing. What the work shows at the level of the full study, not this receptor alone: The quantity of clinical and demographic metadata differed by source and by participant and was supplied without curation.

TCRbeta CDR3 regions were amplified from genomic DNA using the immunoSEQ Assay, a bias-controlled multiplex PCR. As for how the authors treated the data: The number of nucleated cells in each sample was estimated from the amplification of reference gene primers within the assay. To quantify the absolute abundance of each unique TCRbeta CDR3 rearrangement, sequence reads were collapsed and filtered. For each sample, productive Simpson clonality was calculated as the square root of Simpson's diversity index across productive rearrangements. The table comes from immuneACCESS by way of TCRdb, which keeps in-frame sequences with V and J called. Part of the clones is missing from these tables; in studies checked, under half for an unresolved V gene and the rest for unknown reasons. That table gives V, J and clone size, and the DNA gave D and trimming. The sample table holds some 400,000 clones, of which roughly 86% were seen once. The ten largest clones add up to around 9.3% of the sample.

Worth noting for this clone: The target of this receptor is not known. The record has no base qualities; no much larger clone is one base away.

Per the germline V gene, SGHRS is the CDR1 and YFSETQ is the CDR2. V ends up 4 bases short and J 0 bases short, with an unmatched junction base count of 7. The CDR3 goes from the cysteine to the phenylalanine over 17 residues. CDR3 DNA is the only sequence kept; it has 51 bases, read in frame from the first base. One collaborating source in Seattle enrolled patients during active infection and followed them longitudinally through the course of disease. Each collaborating institution followed its own protocols to collect whole blood in K2EDTA tubes. Collaborator samples were shipped for TCRbeta analysis as frozen whole blood, isolated PBMCs, or DNA extracted from either sample type.

The sequence is built from TRBV5-1 and TRBJ1-4, and TRBD1 aligns with 9 junction nucleotides. The source is a woman in her twenties or thirties with COVID-19, enrolled during active disease. Input material: peripheral blood. The CDR3 is CASSTDRGSATNEKLFF. The bases are TGCGCCAGCAGCACCGACAGGGGGTCCGCAACTAATGAAAAACTGTTTTTT. The variable domain in full, with residues beyond the CDR3 obtained from the reference TRBV5-1 and TRBJ1-4 genes, is KAGVTQTPRYLIKTRGQQVTLSCSPISGHRSVSWYQQTPGQGLQFLFEYFSETQRNKGNFPGRFSGRQFSNSRSEMNVSTLELGDSALYLCASSTDRGSATNEKLFFGSGTQLSVL.